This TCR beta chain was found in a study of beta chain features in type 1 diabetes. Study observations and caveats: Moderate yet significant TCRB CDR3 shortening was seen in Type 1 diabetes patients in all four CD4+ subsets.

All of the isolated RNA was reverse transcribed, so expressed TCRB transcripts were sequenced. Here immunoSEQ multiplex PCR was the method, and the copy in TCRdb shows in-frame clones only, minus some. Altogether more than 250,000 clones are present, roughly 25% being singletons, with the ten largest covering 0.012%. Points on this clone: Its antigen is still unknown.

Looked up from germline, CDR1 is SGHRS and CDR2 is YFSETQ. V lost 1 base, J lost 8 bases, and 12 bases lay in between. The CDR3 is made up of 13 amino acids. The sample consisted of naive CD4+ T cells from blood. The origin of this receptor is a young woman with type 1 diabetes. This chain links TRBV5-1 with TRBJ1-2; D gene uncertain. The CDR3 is CASSLNRGQGYTF. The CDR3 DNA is TGCGCCAGCAGCTTGAATCGAGGGCAAGGCTACACCTTC.